This T cell receptor (beta chain) derives from a study of naive and memory T cell subsets. An equimolar mix of two oligonucleotides served as the beta constant-region primer for TRBC1 and TRBC2. MiXCR, run by TCRdb on the UMI-ligation and nested PCR reads, gives a single entry per CDR3 protein. The sample has 130,000 to 150,000 distinct CDR3 sequences, over 15% seen once. With 5 bases removed from V and 5 bases from J, the gap between germline ends came to 3 bases. CDR1 MDHEN and CDR2 SYDVKM come from the germline V gene. This CDR3 has 11 residues. This sequence joins TRBV28 and TRBJ2-2, with unresolved D. The sequence was collected from a human donor in good health. Sequencing input: naive CD4+ T cells from blood. CDR3 region: CASSPTGELFF. In DNA form, the CDR3 reads TGTGCCAGCAGTCCAACCGGGGAGCTGTTTTTT. Full variable domain (remainder filled in from reference TRBV28 and TRBJ2-2): DVKVTQSSRYLVKRTGEKVFLECVQDMDHENMFWYRQDPGLGLRLIYFSYDVKMKEKGDIPEGYSVSREKKERFSLILESASTNQTSMYLCASSPTGELFFGEGSRLTVL.